The source of this TCR beta chain is a study of human T cells and chemical hapten exposure. Study-level points and caveats: TCRs at high frequency, those above 1 in 1000, did not change with DPC sensitization.

Individual cDNA molecules received unique molecular identifiers in the library. Original processing methods: Sample TCR totals centred on a median of about 92,000, ranging about 20,000 to 750,000. From the RACE reads, TCRdb called clonotypes with MiXCR, one entry per CDR3 protein. None of the V and J calls come from the authors' own analysis; TCRdb made them. This sample has about 180,000 distinct CDR3 sequences, with roughly 30% found just once. V gave up 2 bases and J gave up 1 base, with 12 bases separating them. The V gene's germline CDR1 is MNHEY and CDR2 SVGAGI. The CDR3 totals 16 residues. Of note for this clonotype: Its antigen is not identified.

Stated time point: pre-sensitization, week 0. This sample's treatment: therapeutic diphenylcyclopropenone sensitization with weekly scalp DPC. The chain couples TRBV6-5 to TRBJ2-1, with D perhaps matching TRBD1 or TRBD2 (5 bases each). The specimen was whole blood, collected in connection with sensitization to the hapten diphenylcyclopropenone (DPC). The sequence came from a woman under 40 with alopecia areata. Some clones in this sample may be carry-over from other donors' samples. The CDR3 protein is CASSYGRDSSYNEQFF. The CDR3 DNA is TGTGCCAGCAGTTACGGGAGAGACAGTTCCTACAATGAGCAGTTCTTC.